The present T cell receptor beta chain was sequenced within a study of cytomegalovirus exposure and HLA in healthy donors (dated by TCRdb to about 2017). Background on the whole study: An earlier analysis of approximately 640 of the donors reported approximately 290 Gb of sequence data and 117 million unique TCR beta sequences from some 180 million T cells. An early release covering 550 to 650 HLA-typed donors comprised 250 to 350 gigabases of sequencing data and some 79 million unique TCR sequences. Of the roughly 400 genotyped donors, around 81% fell in the genetic ancestry cluster associated with self-reported Caucasian donors. The aim of the study was to test whether cataloging public T cell receptors could identify signatures of past pathogen exposure. The study profiled the T cell repertoires of 550 to 700 subjects by immunosequencing and related them to cytomegalovirus serostatus. A separate validation cohort of over a hundred different subjects was used in addition to the 666-subject first cohort. The study combined high-throughput TCR immunosequencing, statistical association of individual TCRs with disease status, and machine learning to predict cytomegalovirus infection status. To study patterns of TCR occurrence, a later analysis re-analyzed previously published TCR beta repertoires from around 670 donors and added high-resolution HLA genotyping. Rather than using new phenotypic data, the later analysis identified candidate immune exposures from TCR beta sequences and from how often those sequences occurred across donors. An earlier analysis of 500 to 650 of the donors applied high-throughput TCR beta sequencing to assess whether each TCR beta V gene segment acted as functional or pseudogenic. Alongside the repertoire data, information on donor age, sex, ethnicity and CMV serostatus was compiled. In a later genetic analysis, genome-wide SNP genotypes for about three fifths of the roughly 670 donors were used, and that subset was treated as a discovery cohort. All discovery cohort repertoires had been generated using a single sequencing platform. HLA typing included class I and class II loci at four-digit resolution. The number of typed donors differed by locus: 629-630 for A, B, C, DRB1 and DQB1; approximately 520 for DQA1; roughly 600 for DPA1; and about 450 for DPB1. Roughly five DR-DQ haplotypes were handled as single units for association and clustering, since linkage in the cohort was strong. Across roughly 420 genotyped donors of the cohort, an average of about 240,000 unique TCR beta nucleotide sequences per donor were sequenced, and 15% to 20% of those sequences were non-productive. The full study reports these points: In a later analysis, HLA-associated TCR beta chains showed more clonal expansion and lower generation probabilities than non-associated chains that were equally common. Most TCR sequences were seen in very few donors, while some public TCRs were found in many individuals. A later genetic analysis reported fewer N-insertions in productive TCRs among donors in an Asian-associated ancestry cluster than the roughly 650-donor mean. The presence/absence analyses assumed that sequencing depth was roughly uniform across donors, and that assumption may not be true. In a later analysis, some 18,000 TCR beta sequences were associated with specific HLA alleles at a false discovery rate of 0.05. In a later analysis, several top co-occurrence clusters were reported to appear linked to parvovirus B19, influenza, CMV and Epstein-Barr virus. Only TCR beta chains were sequenced in this cohort, and the absence of alpha or paired-chain data limited detectable features. The study gave a list of about 160 TCR beta chains associated with cytomegalovirus. In an earlier analysis of some 500 of the donors, most TCR beta V segments were observed in productive rearrangements about 87% or about 30% of the time, broadly matching IMGT annotations. Most CMV-associated TCR beta chains appeared to be HLA-restricted in a later analysis, and the HLA associations seemed to be driven largely by CMV exposure. Because some donors lacked HLA typing at each locus, the association tests relied only on the typed subset. For the cohort, immune exposure information was limited to CMV serostatus. A group of highly shared sequence variants was considered likely to be a technical artifact of the sequencing pipeline. Cytomegalovirus status was reported to be diagnosed by the classifier with high specificity and sensitivity in both the original and validation cohorts. A later analysis found that TCR association rates varied across HLA loci, with DRB1 alleles showing the most associated TCRs and HLA-C alleles the fewest. Some IMGT-functional V segments, including TRBV6-2 and TRBV6-3, could not be told apart with the 87-base-pair reads, so those segments were excluded. In a later genetic analysis, a missense DCLRE1C variant was associated with V-gene and J-gene trimming of TCR beta chains, and the association was replicated in an independent cohort. About 17 rarely observed V segments, including chromosome 9 orphons, were excluded from the earlier analysis of just under 600 of the donors because counts were too low. Strong co-occurrence of HLA alleles, especially DR and DQ, made assigning TCR associations to individual alleles difficult. A further reported finding was that TCR beta sequences accurately predicted the HLA-A and HLA-B alleles for most subjects in the first cohort. Linkage disequilibrium might explain the correlated functional status among segregating V segments, but an unknown experimental factor could not be excluded. In vitro tests confirmed that a few of the cytomegalovirus-associated TCR beta chains recognize cytomegalovirus antigens. According to the authors, the approach could potentially be generalized to other disease states and immunological phenotypes.

Library creation used the immunoSEQ multiplex PCR assay. The multiplex PCR relied on a mix of 60 forward primers for TCR Vbeta segments and 13 reverse primers for TCR Jbeta segments. The CDR3 region of rearranged TCR beta genes was amplified from genomic DNA by a multiplex PCR assay. Amplified TCR beta libraries were sequenced as 87-base-pair reads on the Illumina HiSeq System. As for the original processing: A later analysis tallied around 82 million unique TCR beta chains across the 666 repertoires, and 10 million to 11 million of those chains were shared by two or more donors. Raw reads were error-corrected and collapsed into unique sequences by a nearest-neighbor algorithm in which closely related sequences were merged to remove PCR and sequencing errors. CDR3 sequences were aligned to IMGT reference sequences to assign V, D and J gene segments. Each retained sequence needed at least a six-nucleotide match to both a V gene segment and a J gene segment. A rearrangement was called productive if the CDR3 had no stop codons and remained in frame with V and J, and every other rearrangement was called non-productive. CDR3 was defined according to IMGT convention as the region running from the second conserved V-encoded cysteine to the conserved J-encoded phenylalanine. The earlier analysis of 587 of the donors excluded sequences that lacked an unambiguous match to a single V gene segment. In an earlier analysis of 587 of the donors, a V segment was called functional when productive rearrangements were above 56.7%, and segregating when the standard deviation between donors exceeded 5%. A statistical classification framework was built to diagnose cytomegalovirus status from the catalog of TCR beta chain sequences. In a later analysis, V and J genes were assigned by comparing TCR nucleotide sequences against IMGT/GENE-DB human TR gene sequences. In a later analysis, CDR3 sequences and most-parsimonious VDJ recombination scenarios were assigned using the TCRdist pipeline. A later analysis defined each TCR beta chain by its CDR3 amino acid sequence plus V-gene family, and excluded reads lacking a unique V-gene family. To address suspected cross-contamination and a sequencing artifact, a later analysis removed several hundred highly shared, low-generation-probability nucleotide sequences. A later analysis calculated a clonal expansion index for each public chain from normalized within-repertoire ranks of inferred template counts. A later analysis computed generation probabilities with a VDJ recombination model fitted to out-of-frame rearrangements, and checked the results against IGoR. Hypergeometric tests were used in a later analysis to score TCR-TCR, TCR-HLA and TCR-CMV co-occurrence, with a repertoire-size bias correction applied to the TCR pairs. To estimate false discovery rates, a later analysis permuted the HLA or CMV assignments 20 times. In a later analysis, co-occurring TCRs were grouped using DBSCAN, with TCRdist sequence similarity added in when clustering inside HLA-allele-positive subsets. For co-occurrence clustering, repertoires with fewer than 30,000 or more than 120,000 public chains were excluded, along with a handful of repertoires with anomalous nucleotide sharing. As stored in TCRdb, this immuneACCESS dataset retains in-frame rearrangements with V and J assigned. A fraction of the clones does not appear; measured against another copy, unresolved V genes explain less than half of the discrepancy, and the remainder lacks a known reason. From that table come the V and J calls and clone size; the DNA was used to work out D and trimming. This sample holds tens of thousands of clones; around 62% were observed only once. The biggest ten clones account for about an eighth of the sample.

V and J are truncated by 5 bases and 7 bases respectively, leaving an intervening sequence of 20 bases. Measured from the cysteine to the phenylalanine, the CDR3 is 15 residues long. The read is trimmed to its CDR3 DNA, 45 bases read in frame from base 1. The CDR1 and CDR2 encoded by the germline V gene are SGHTA and FQGNSA. Regarding this clone: Its cognate antigen has yet to be identified. Per-base qualities were not stored, and no clone one base away is much larger.

The cohort comprised 670 or so healthy bone marrow donors. Cohort members were all nominally healthy when sampled, although unrecorded immune exposures were likely present. CMV serostatus was recorded as positive for 250 to 300 and negative for about 55% of the roughly 700 cohort members, whereas no CMV serostatus was recorded for the donor in question. Every donor gave a peripheral blood sample, and the peripheral blood mononuclear cells from that sample were used for TCR beta sequencing. Genomic DNA was extracted from the blood cell samples with the Qiagen DNeasy Blood Extraction Kit. The specimen was PBMCs. The sequence was obtained from a human donor in good health. This chain is built from TRBV7-2 and TRBJ1-2, and possibly TRBD1, on 5 matching bases. CDR3 reads: CASSLEAGQGGGYTF. The sequenced DNA: TGTGCCAGCAGCCTAGAGGCGGGTCAGGGAGGTGGCTACACCTTC.